A single sample is the source of the 25 T cell receptor beta chains below, sequenced in a study of cytomegalovirus exposure and HLA in healthy donors. Amplification used 60 Vbeta primers and 13 Jbeta primers. The method was immunoSEQ multiplex PCR; TCRdb's version includes in-frame clones alone and lacks a portion of them. Of hundreds of thousands of clones in the sample, more than 75% were seen once. The sample comprised PBMCs. These receptors came from a man in his forties in good health and CMV-seropositive.

This clone was seen a single time. The V call is TRBV11-2, the J call TRBJ2-5; 9 nucleotides line up with TRBD2. The V gene end was trimmed by 5 bases and the J gene end by 1 base; junction bases not matched to a gene: 11. Germline V lookup: CDR1 SGHAT, CDR2 FQNNGV. This CDR3 is 17 amino acids long. CDR3 residues: CASSKHTSGWGQETQYF. The CDR3 coding sequence is TGTGCCAGCAGCAAACATACTAGCGGGTGGGGCCAAGAGACCCAGTACTTC.

The chain uses TRBV28 and TRBJ1-1, with 8 bases matching TRBD1. Unmatched junction bases numbered 3, after V lost 11 bases and J lost 1 base. This CDR3 has 12 residues. The germline V gene encodes CDR1 MDHEN and CDR2 SYDVKM. The CDR3 sequence is CAVGTGNTEAFF. DNA for the CDR3: TGTGCCGTTGGGACAGGGAACACTGAAGCTTTCTTT.

The rearrangement links TRBV4-1 to TRBJ1-2; D gene uncertain. Germline CDR1 is MGHRA and CDR2 is YSYEKL. The V and J ends lost 2 bases and 4 bases respectively, with 8 bases between them. The CDR3 covers 13 residues. CDR3 DNA sequence: TGCGCCAGCAGCCAAACAGCCTCCTATGGCTACACCTTC. Protein sequence: CASSQTASYGYTF.

The chain uses TRBV6-5 and TRBJ2-7; the D gene is possibly TRBD1 (6 bases). The CDR3 sequence is 14 residues long. Germline CDR1 and CDR2: MNHEY and SVGAGI. Deletions cut 5 bases from V and 7 bases from J, with 18 bases between. The CDR3 region is CASSRLTGFLEQYF. CDR3 sequence (DNA): TGTGCCAGCAGTCGTCTAACAGGGTTCTTAGAGCAGTACTTC.

This chain links TRBV18 with TRBJ2-5, with 8 bases aligning to TRBD1. The CDR3 is 14 residues long. The V gene's germline CDR1 is KGHSH and CDR2 LQKENI. Trimming removed 3 bases from V and 3 bases from J; junction bases left unmatched: 3. The CDR3 coding sequence is TGTGCCAGCTCACCCACGACAGGGGAAGAGACCCAGTACTTC. It yields the protein CASSPTTGEETQYF. The whole variable domain, remainder taken from reference TRBV18 and TRBJ2-5, is NAGVMQNPRHLVRRRGQEARLRCSPMKGHSHVYWYRQLPEEGLKFMVYLQKENIIDESGMPKERFSAEFPKEGPSILRIQQVVRGDSAAYFCASSPTTGEETQYFGPGTRLLVL.

This chain links TRBV4-1 with TRBJ1-4; 8 bases are a match to TRBD1. This CDR3 spans 15 amino acids. Germline trimming cut 5 bases from V and 8 bases from J; bases unmatched to any gene: 10. From germline, CDR1 is MGHRA and CDR2 YSYEKL. For the CDR3, the DNA is TGCGCCAGCAGCAGGCGGACAGGGAGGTTGGAAAAACTGTTTTTT. Protein: CASSRRTGRLEKLFF.

The CDR3 DNA follows: TGTGCCAGCAGTTCGGCGGGAGCTGAAGCTTTCTTT. Its protein product is CASSSAGAEAFF. This rearrangement joins TRBV27 to TRBJ1-1; D is ambiguous. This CDR3 has 12 amino acids. The V end was cut by 4 bases, the J end by 6 bases, with 9 bases between. The germline CDR1 and CDR2 sequences are MNHEY and SMNVEV (reference sequence).

The chain links TRBV5-1 to TRBJ1-2; possibly TRBD1 for D (6 bases). Germline V gives CDR1 SGHRS, CDR2 YFSETQ. CDR3 size: 14 residues. Trimming shortened V by 3 bases and J by 2 bases, and 11 bases separated the two germline ends. CDR3 in amino acids: CASSSGTQNYGYTF. In DNA form, the CDR3 reads TGCGCCAGCAGCTCCGGGACACAAAACTATGGCTACACCTTC. Full variable domain (remainder filled in from reference TRBV5-1 and TRBJ1-2): KAGVTQTPRYLIKTRGQQVTLSCSPISGHRSVSWYQQTPGQGLQFLFEYFSETQRNKGNFPGRFSGRQFSNSRSEMNVSTLELGDSALYLCASSSGTQNYGYTFGSGTRLTVV.

The gene calls are TRBV2 and TRBJ2-7; possibly TRBD2 for D (6 bases). V lost 2 bases and J lost 4, with 15 bases in between. This CDR3 has 15 residues. Germline CDR1 is SNHLY and CDR2 is FYNNEI. The CDR3 protein is CASSETGSGEYEQYF. The CDR3 region has the DNA TGTGCCAGCAGTGAAACGGGTAGCGGAGAGTACGAGCAGTACTTC.

V and J are TRBV18 and TRBJ1-5; D remains ambiguous. V dropped 0 bases and J dropped 3 bases, with 6 bases sitting between them. This CDR3 is 14 amino acids long. Germline lookup yields CDR1 KGHSH and CDR2 LQKENI. The CDR3 reads CASSPPGNNQPQHF. In DNA form, the CDR3 reads TGTGCCAGCTCACCACCCGGGAACAATCAGCCCCAGCATTTT.

The CDR3 nucleotides are TGCGCCAGCAGCCAAGATCGGAGTGAAAAACTGTTTTTT. Translating it yields CASSQDRSEKLFF. This chain joins TRBV4-1 and TRBJ1-4; D uncertain. CDR1 is MGHRA and CDR2 is YSYEKL in the germline V gene. V shed 0 bases and J shed 7 bases, with 6 bases lying between them. The CDR3 has 13 amino acids.

In regard to this clone: Distinct nucleotide sequences in the sample also encode this CDR3. V usage is TRBV29-1 and J usage is TRBJ1-1; 9 nucleotides line up with TRBD1. J lost 12 bases, V lost 6 bases, and 11 bases had no gene match. The CDR3 runs 12 residues. Per the germline V gene, CDR1 is SQVTM and CDR2 is ANQGSEA. The CDR3 region is CSVLRDRDVSFF. CDR3 sequence (DNA): TGCAGCGTCTTAAGGGACAGGGATGTGTCTTTCTTT.

This clone was counted a few times. The V and J genes are TRBV28 and TRBJ1-5; D might be TRBD1 (5 bases). Per the germline V gene, CDR1 is MDHEN and CDR2 is SYDVKM. V was pared by 4 bases and J by 4 bases, with 5 bases between. The CDR3 covers 12 residues. CDR3 coding DNA: TGTGCCAGCAGTTCAGGGAATCAGCCCCAGCATTTT. Translating gives CASSSGNQPQHF.

The sample holds a few counts of this clone. The V call is TRBV5-8, the J call TRBJ1-3; D gene uncertain. V lost 10 bases and J lost 4, with 12 bases in between. Germline V CDR1 and CDR2: SGHTS, YDEGEE. The CDR3 is made up of 12 amino acids. In DNA, the CDR3 is TGTGCCGGGAGGGAGGCCGGAAACACCATATATTTT. It codes for CAGREAGNTIYF.

This chain joins TRBV4-2 and TRBJ1-5; 7 bases match TRBD1. CDR1 and CDR2 (germline): LGHNA, YNFKEQ. The CDR3 covers 15 residues. The V segment lost 4 bases and the J segment 4 bases; nucleotides outside the gene matches: 7. In nucleotides, the CDR3 is TGTGCCAGCAGCCCCCGGACAGGCGGGAATCAGCCCCAGCATTTT. Residues: CASSPRTGGNQPQHF.

The chain links TRBV10-1 to TRBJ2-7; TRBD1 aligns across 9 bases. V shed 6 bases and J 1 base; nucleotides not matched to a gene: 1. Per the germline V gene, CDR1 is WNHNN and CDR2 is SYGVQD (reference sequence). CDR3 length: 13 amino acids. The CDR3 region is CASRGQGSYEQYF. The CDR3 DNA reads TGCGCCAGCAGGGGACAGGGTTCCTACGAGCAGTACTTC.

CDR3 DNA sequence: TGTGCCAGCAGTGGAGACAGGGACACTGAAGCTTTCTTT. Amino acids: CASSGDRDTEAFF. The chain uses TRBV27 and TRBJ1-1; TRBD1 matches 7 bases. The trim removed 5 bases at V and 3 bases at J, leaving 3 bases unmatched. The CDR3 runs 13 residues. Germline CDR1 MNHEY, CDR2 SMNVEV (reference sequence).

CDR3 in DNA: TGTGCCAGCAGCAACTTTGGGCCCAATGAAAAACTGTTTTTT. Protein sequence: CASSNFGPNEKLFF. The chain is built from TRBV7-6 and TRBJ1-4, with D uncertain. With 5 bases removed from V and 5 bases from J, the gap between germline ends came to 12 bases. Per the germline V gene, CDR1 is SGHVS and CDR2 is FNYEAQ. This CDR3 comprises 14 residues.

V and J are TRBV29-1 and TRBJ1-1, with D perhaps matching TRBD1 (6 bases). CDR1 SQVTM and CDR2 ANQGSEA come from the germline V gene. The V gene lost 5 bases and the J gene lost 1 base, with 11 bases spanning the gap. The CDR3 loop spans 13 amino acids. In DNA, the CDR3 is TGCAGCGTTTCAACAGGGACGAACACTGAAGCTTTCTTT. It is translated as CSVSTGTNTEAFF.

V gene TRBV7-9 combines with J gene TRBJ2-1; no clear D gene. Germline CDR1 is SEHNR and CDR2 is FQNEAQ (reference sequence). V dropped 5 bases and J dropped 6 bases, with 11 bases sitting between them. The length of the CDR3 is 13 residues. CDR3 sequence (DNA): TGTGCCAGCAGCCGACCAACTACCAATGAGCAGTTCTTC. Translation: CASSRPTTNEQFF.

The chain couples TRBV25-1 to TRBJ2-7, with 12 positions matching TRBD1. CDR1 MGHDK and CDR2 SYGVNS come from the germline V gene. The CDR3 has 15 amino acids. Trimming at V came to 4 bases and at J to 6 bases, leaving 7 bases not matched to a gene. Here the CDR3 DNA reads TGTGCCAGCAGTGCTGCCGGGACAGGGGGCGCCGAGCAGTACGTC. Translating gives CASSAAGTGGAEQYV.

V gene TRBV5-4 combines with J gene TRBJ2-1; D is perhaps TRBD2 (5 bases). This CDR3 is built from 12 residues. Trimming took 4 bases from V and 10 from J, leaving 12 bases between them. CDR1 and CDR2 from the germline V gene are SGHNT and YYREEE (reference sequence). The CDR3 DNA sequence: TGTGCCAGCAGCGTCACTAGGGAGGAGCAGTTCTTC. Translating gives CASSVTREEQFF.

For this clone: An end of the junction differs from the germline gene, which may be a read error. CDR3 sequence reads: CASSLTGRLAF. Here the CDR3 DNA reads TGTGCCAGCAGCTTGACAGGTCGATTAGCCTTC. The chain employs TRBV5-6 and TRBJ1-2; weak D call: TRBD1 (5 bases). This CDR3 spans 11 amino acids. Germline assignment: CDR1 SGHDT and CDR2 YYEEEE.

This clone was observed a few times. The rearrangement joins TRBV20-1 to TRBJ2-3; 8 nucleotides agree with TRBD2. Germline-derived CDR1 and CDR2 are DFQATT and SNEGSKA (reference sequence). CDR3 length: 11 residues. Trimming took 8 bases from V and 12 from J; bases not matched to a gene: 10. The DNA for the CDR3 is TGCAGTATATCTCGAAGCGGGGGCCAGTATTTT. Its translation is CSISRSGGQYF.

The rearrangement joins TRBV25-1 to TRBJ2-3, with D possibly matching TRBD1 (6 bases). The CDR3 has 14 residues. CDR1 and CDR2 (germline): MGHDK, SYGVNS. Trimming took off 4 bases at V and 3 bases at J, with 11 bases between the two ends. Written as DNA, the CDR3 is TGTGCCAGCAGTGCCTCCAGGGGTACAGATACGCAGTATTTT. Translated: CASSASRGTDTQYF.